This T cell receptor (beta chain) was documented in a study of control samples from healthy donors and cancer patients. V shed 4 bases and J shed 2 bases, with 11 bases lying between them. Germline loops: CDR1 MDHEN, CDR2 SYDVKM. This CDR3 contains 14 residues. Repertoires were generated with immunoSEQ multiplex PCR, while TCRdb's copy carries only in-frame clones and drops some. This repertoire comprises fewer than 200,000 clones; its ten largest clones make up roughly 2.2%. The source of this sequence is a woman in her 30s in good health. The genes are TRBV28 and TRBJ1-2; a possible D gene is TRBD1 (5 bases). Material: blood. The DNA of the CDR3 is TGTGCCAGCAGTTACTCACCAGGGAACTATGGCTACACCTTC. This translates into CASSYSPGNYGYTF.